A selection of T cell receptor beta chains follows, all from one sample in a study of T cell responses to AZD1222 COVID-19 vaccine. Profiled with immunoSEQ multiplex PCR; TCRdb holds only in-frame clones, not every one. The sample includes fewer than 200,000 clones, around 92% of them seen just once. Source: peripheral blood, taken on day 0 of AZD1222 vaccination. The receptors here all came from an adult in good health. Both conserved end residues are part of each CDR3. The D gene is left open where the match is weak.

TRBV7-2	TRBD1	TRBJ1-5	CASSSGTGRGNQPQHF
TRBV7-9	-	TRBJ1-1	CASSLFTEAFF
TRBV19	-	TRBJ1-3	CASSSRVGQSGNTIYF
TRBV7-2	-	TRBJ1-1	CASSLVFGSHTEAFF
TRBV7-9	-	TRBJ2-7	CASTGIMNEQYF
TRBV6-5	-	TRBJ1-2	CASSYERTDSNYGYTF
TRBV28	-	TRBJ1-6	CASGRGDNSPLHF
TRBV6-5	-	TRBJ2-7	CASSYQGRDYEQYF
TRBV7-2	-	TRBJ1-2	CASSSLNEGPPNYGYTF
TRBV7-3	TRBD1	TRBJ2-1	CASSPGDRPNEQFF
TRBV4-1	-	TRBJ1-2	CASKGTENYGYTF
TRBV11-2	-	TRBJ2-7	CASSPPGQAYEQYF
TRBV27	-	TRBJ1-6	CASSLSQGRRDSPLHF
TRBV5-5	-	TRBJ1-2	CASSLGQLNYGYTF
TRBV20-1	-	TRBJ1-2	CSARENYGYTF
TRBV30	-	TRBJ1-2	CAWGALRSYTF
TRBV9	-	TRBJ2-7	CASSAGGQAYEQYF
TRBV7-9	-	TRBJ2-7	CASSTGTGSYEQYF
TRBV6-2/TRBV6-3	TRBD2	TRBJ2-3	CASSHGWRGYTDTQYF
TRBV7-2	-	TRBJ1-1	CASSFFRTEAFF
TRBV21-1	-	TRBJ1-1	CASSQDRDDTEAFF
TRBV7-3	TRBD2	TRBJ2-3	CASSLIGTSGGGTDTQYF
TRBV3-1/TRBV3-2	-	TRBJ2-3	CASSGGGRITDTQYF
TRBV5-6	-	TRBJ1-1	CASSANTEAFF
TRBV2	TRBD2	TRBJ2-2	CASWERGGTGELFF
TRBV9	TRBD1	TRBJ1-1	CASSVSLGQQDDEAFF
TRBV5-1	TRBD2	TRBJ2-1	CASSSVAGGSYNEQFF
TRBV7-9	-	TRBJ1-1	CASSLNRRYTEAFF
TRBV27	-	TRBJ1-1	CASRVSGKAFF
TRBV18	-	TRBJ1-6	CASSRDRSSYNSPLHF
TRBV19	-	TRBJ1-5	CASSIRTVGNQPQHF
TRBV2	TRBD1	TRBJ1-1	CATRTGGFVNTEAFF
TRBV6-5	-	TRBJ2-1	CASSYSKGEQFF
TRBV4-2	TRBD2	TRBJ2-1	CASSSGLAGASYNEQFF
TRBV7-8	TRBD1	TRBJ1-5	CASSLKGTGPFGNQPQHF
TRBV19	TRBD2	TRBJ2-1	CASSLIAGGRQSSYNEQFF
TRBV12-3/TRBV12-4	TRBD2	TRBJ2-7	CASGGGNGYEQYF
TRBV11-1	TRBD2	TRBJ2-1	CASSSSSGATYEQFF
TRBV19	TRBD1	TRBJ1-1	CASRGQGEAEAFF
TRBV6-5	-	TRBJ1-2	CASSSLGLDSHGYTF
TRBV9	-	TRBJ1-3	CASSFSVGGNTIYF
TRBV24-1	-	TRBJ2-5	CATSDCPVIQETQYF
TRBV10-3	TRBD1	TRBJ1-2	CATRTGERGGYTF
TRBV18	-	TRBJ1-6	CASSPDDSPLHF
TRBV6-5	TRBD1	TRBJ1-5	CASRDRPSQPQHF
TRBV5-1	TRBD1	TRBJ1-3	CASSRMQGANGNTIYF
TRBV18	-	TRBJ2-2	CASSPGRFTGELFF
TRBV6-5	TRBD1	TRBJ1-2	CASRGQGSNYGYTF
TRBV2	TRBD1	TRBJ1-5	CASRQYRDRTSNQPQHF
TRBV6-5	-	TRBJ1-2	CASRGEGFYGYTF
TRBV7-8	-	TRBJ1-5	CASSLDTTLRGQPQHF
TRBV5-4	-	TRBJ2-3	CASSFEAGSSTDTQYF
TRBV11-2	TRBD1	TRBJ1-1	CASSLSTTGRNTEAFF
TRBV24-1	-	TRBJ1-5	CATSDRQANQPQHF
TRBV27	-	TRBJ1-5	CASSLRTGNQPQHF
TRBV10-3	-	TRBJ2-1	CAISESIQETSYNEQFF
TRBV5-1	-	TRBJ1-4	CASSPGGGAREKLFF
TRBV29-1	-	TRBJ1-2	CSVGRASGYTF
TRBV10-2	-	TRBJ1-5	CASRDYSNQPQHF
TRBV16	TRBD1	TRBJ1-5	CAISGTGGGQPQHF